The 25 T cell receptor beta chains given below trace back to one sample, sequenced in a study of T cell changes during pregnancy in multiple sclerosis (dated by TCRdb to the late 2010s). The library was obtained by the immunoSEQ multiplex PCR assay. In its TCRdb copy, this immuneACCESS table keeps in-frame sequences only and misses some clones. Where compared with another copy, unresolved V genes explain less than half of these, and the others have no known cause. A total of tens of thousands of clones appear in this sample, 90% of them only once. The leading ten clones occupy 3.5% to 4.5% of the sample. Source: CD8+ T cells from peripheral blood mononuclear cells, taken in the second trimester of pregnancy. The source is a female donor with multiple sclerosis, enrolled in a pregnancy study.

V is TRBV6-1 and J is TRBJ2-2; 13 bases align to TRBD2. The V segment lost 4 bases and the J segment 7 bases; nucleotides outside the gene matches: 12. Germline values: CDR1 MNHNS, CDR2 SASEGT. There are 18 residues in the CDR3. CDR3 sequence reads: CASSALLAGGPGSGELFF. The CDR3 DNA is TGTGCCAGCAGTGCCTTACTAGCGGGAGGGCCGGGTAGCGGGGAGCTGTTTTTT.

The chain employs TRBV6-1 and TRBJ2-2; TRBD1 matches at 12 bases. Germline assignment: CDR1 MNHNS and CDR2 SASEGT. With 3 bases clipped from V and 12 bases from J, the junction kept 11 bases outside the gene matches. The CDR3 sequence is 16 residues long. The CDR3 region has the DNA TGTGCCAGCAGTGAGGGGGCCGGGACAGGGGGCAGGAAGCTGTTTTTT. This encodes CASSEGAGTGGRKLFF.

V usage is TRBV30 and J usage is TRBJ2-7, with D possibly matching TRBD1 (6 bases). This CDR3 has 13 residues. Between the trimmed V and J ends, which lost 1 base and 3 bases, there was a span of 10 bases. Germline CDR1 reads GTSNPN; CDR2 reads SVGIG (reference sequence). The CDR3 loop reads CAWSEGVGYEQYF. The DNA of the CDR3 is TGTGCCTGGAGTGAGGGGGTGGGCTACGAGCAGTACTTC.

This chain uses TRBV27 with TRBJ1-5, with TRBD1 matching over 7 bases. J lost 7 bases, V lost 6 bases, and 9 bases had no gene match. The CDR3 totals 14 residues. CDR1 and CDR2 (germline): MNHEY, SMNVEV (reference sequence). The CDR3 DNA sequence: TGTGCCAGCAGCCTCTACAGGGGACGGCAGCCCCAGCATTTT. As protein: CASSLYRGRQPQHF.

The J gene is TRBJ1-5, the V gene TRBV10-2; no clear D gene. The CDR3 covers 14 residues. From germline, CDR1 is WSHSY and CDR2 SAAADI. Trimming took 4 bases from V and 3 from J, leaving 10 bases between them. The CDR3 region is CASSAGSFNQPQHF. The CDR3 DNA follows: TGCGCCAGCAGTGCGGGGTCCTTCAATCAGCCCCAGCATTTT.

J is TRBJ2-7 and V is TRBV10-3; 12 nucleotides line up with TRBD2. This CDR3 comprises 21 residues. CDR1 and CDR2 from the germline V gene are ENHRY and SYGVKD. Trimming removed 4 bases from V and 6 bases from J; junction bases left unmatched: 25. CDR3 coding DNA: TGTGCCATCAGTGGAGGGAAGCCCCTAGCGGGAGGGCCCCGAAGTTCTCCCGAGCAGTACTTC. It specifies CAISGGKPLAGGPRSSPEQYF.

This chain links TRBV15 with TRBJ2-7; D not certain. Germline assignment: CDR1 LNHNV and CDR2 YYDKDF (reference sequence). V was trimmed by 0 bases and J by 2 bases, leaving 5 bases between them. This CDR3 spans 13 amino acids. The CDR3, as DNA: TGTGCCACCAGCAGAGATCGTCCCTACGAGCAGTACTTC. It specifies CATSRDRPYEQYF.

The chain carries TRBV28 and TRBJ2-7, with a tentative D call TRBD2 (5 bases). The DNA end lines up better with TRBJ2-5; the J call may be wrong. The CDR3 runs to 14 residues. Germline assignment: CDR1 MDHEN and CDR2 SYDVKM. CDR3 nucleotides: TGTGCCAGCAGTTTAAGGCCACTAGTTACGACCCAGTACTTC. Translated: CASSLRPLVTTQYF.

This chain joins TRBV28 and TRBJ2-7, with TRBD2 matching 11 bases. CDR3 length equals 16 residues. V lost 4 bases and J lost 1; bases outside the gene matches: 6. CDR1 is MDHEN, CDR2 SYDVKM, per germline. The CDR3 nucleotides are TGTGCCAGCAGTTCCATGGGACTAGCGGATTCCTACGAGCAGTACTTC. Amino acid sequence: CASSSMGLADSYEQYF.

This clone has a single count. The CDR3 DNA sequence: TGTGCCAGCAGTCCGACAGGGGAGAAACATCAGCCCCAGCATTTT. This gives the protein CASSPTGEKHQPQHF. The V call is TRBV28, the J call TRBJ1-5, with 8 bases that match TRBD1. Trimming took 5 bases from V and 5 from J; bases not matched to a gene: 8. The CDR3 length is 15 residues. Germline CDR1 and CDR2: MDHEN and SYDVKM.

The CDR3 loop reads CAWSVLAGADTQYF. DNA of the CDR3: TGTGCCTGGAGTGTACTGGCAGGGGCAGATACGCAGTATTTT. The chain has TRBV30 and TRBJ2-3; weak D call: TRBD1 (6 bases). V was pared by 0 bases and J by 4 bases, with 11 bases between. Germline V gene lookup returns CDR1 GTSNPN and CDR2 SVGIG (reference sequence). The CDR3 has 14 residues.

The chain uses TRBV7-6 and TRBJ2-7; 9 nucleotides align to TRBD1. CDR1 SGHVS and CDR2 FNYEAQ come from the germline V gene. The CDR3 is 16 residues long. V lost 5 bases and J lost 4; bases outside the gene matches: 12. The chain's CDR3 is CASSLYPGQGLYEQYF. The DNA for the CDR3 is TGTGCCAGCAGCCTTTACCCGGGACAGGGCCTTTACGAGCAGTACTTC.

V and J are TRBV6-5 and TRBJ1-5; D remains ambiguous. Looked up from germline, CDR1 is MNHEY and CDR2 is SVGAGI. This CDR3 spans 14 amino acids. Trimming removed 0 bases at V and 2 bases at J, with 5 bases between. For the CDR3, the DNA is TGTGCCAGCAGTTACTCGAGTGGCAATCAGCCCCAGCATTTT. Translated, it gives CASSYSSGNQPQHF.

This chain uses TRBV29-1 with TRBJ2-2, with 8 bases matching TRBD2. The V gene's germline CDR1 is SQVTM and CDR2 ANQGSEA. The junction had 10 bases not matched to a gene; V was cut back by 3 bases and J by 1 base. The CDR3 is made up of 17 amino acids. The CDR3 DNA follows: TGCAGCGTTGAGTGGCTAGCGGGCCCCCGGAACACCGGGGAGCTGTTTTTT. It translates to CSVEWLAGPRNTGELFF.

The chain joins TRBV27 to TRBJ2-7; 7 bases agree with TRBD1. CDR3 length equals 14 residues. Germline values: CDR1 MNHEY, CDR2 SMNVEV (reference sequence). Germline trimming cut 5 bases from V and 0 bases from J; bases unmatched to any gene: 4. The CDR3, as DNA: TGTGCCAGCAGTCCTGGGACAGACTCCTACGAGCAGTACTTC. Amino acid sequence: CASSPGTDSYEQYF.

This chain links TRBV7-2 with TRBJ2-1; tentatively, D is TRBD2 (6 bases). The germline V and J ends were trimmed by 5 bases and 4 bases, with 12 bases remaining between them. The CDR3 consists of 14 residues. Germline V gene lookup returns CDR1 SGHTA and CDR2 FQGNSA. The CDR3 here is CASSPGTYYNEQFF. CDR3 in DNA: TGTGCCAGCAGCCCCGGGACTTATTACAATGAGCAGTTCTTC.

This chain uses TRBV7-9 with TRBJ1-2; TRBD1 agrees at 8 bases. V shed 5 bases and J 6 bases; nucleotides not matched to a gene: 11. Germline loops: CDR1 SEHNR, CDR2 FQNEAQ (reference sequence). The CDR3 extends over 15 amino acids. The CDR3 DNA follows: TGTGCCAGCAGCACCTGGACAGGGCCTCTTAATGGCTACACCTTC. Amino acid sequence: CASSTWTGPLNGYTF.

J is TRBJ2-1 and V is TRBV7-2, with 10 bases identical to TRBD2. The CDR3 is 17 amino acids. Germline V gene sequence: CDR1 SGHTA, CDR2 FQGNSA. After removal of 3 bases from V and 6 bases from J, the junction contained 11 bases not matched to a gene. DNA of the CDR3: TGTGCCAGCAGCTTGTCGAACTTAGCGGGAGGTACCAATGAGCAGTTCTTC. Its protein product is CASSLSNLAGGTNEQFF.

This chain joins TRBV6-1 and TRBJ1-5, with TRBD1 matching 7 bases. V lost 3 bases to trimming and J lost 4 bases; unmatched junction nucleotides: 9. CDR1 and CDR2 from the germline V gene are MNHNS and SASEGT. This CDR3 is 16 amino acids long. The CDR3 nucleotides read TGTGCCAGCAGTGAGCTAACAGGGGTATGGAATCAGCCCCAGCATTTT. The encoded protein is CASSELTGVWNQPQHF.

The chain combines TRBV13 with TRBJ2-1; 9 bases align to TRBD2. The germline V gene encodes CDR1 PRHDT and CDR2 FYEKMQ (reference sequence). This CDR3 has 16 amino acids. V gave up 5 bases and J gave up 2 bases; unmatched junction bases: 7. CDR3 sequence: CASSPWGTSTYNEQFF. The DNA of the CDR3 is TGTGCCAGCAGCCCCTGGGGGACTAGCACCTACAATGAGCAGTTCTTC.

The chain employs TRBV18 and TRBJ2-7, with D possibly being TRBD2 (6 bases). V was shortened by 5 bases and J by 7 bases, with 21 bases between the two germline ends. Germline V gives CDR1 KGHSH, CDR2 LQKENI. The CDR3 is 15 amino acids. CDR3 protein: CASSADYFTNGEQYF. The CDR3 DNA is TGTGCCAGCTCAGCGGACTATTTCACTAACGGGGAGCAGTACTTC. Full variable domain (rest looked up from reference TRBV18 and TRBJ2-7): NAGVMQNPRHLVRRRGQEARLRCSPMKGHSHVYWYRQLPEEGLKFMVYLQKENIIDESGMPKERFSAEFPKEGPSILRIQQVVRGDSAAYFCASSADYFTNGEQYFGPGTRLTVT.

This chain links TRBV7-7 with TRBJ2-7; D perhaps matches TRBD2 (5 bases). This CDR3 has 13 residues. V was trimmed by 3 bases and J by 3 bases, leaving 9 bases between them. Germline-derived CDR1 and CDR2 are SSHAT and FNYEAQ (reference sequence). The DNA for the CDR3 is TGTGCCAGCAGCTTCGGGAAGAACTACGAGCAGTACTTC. Its translation: CASSFGKNYEQYF.

The rearrangement links TRBV9 to TRBJ2-2; unclear D gene. The V gene's germline CDR1 is SGDLS and CDR2 YYNGEE. V was pared by 0 bases and J by 4 bases, with 4 bases between. This CDR3 has 13 amino acids. The CDR3 DNA sequence: TGTGCCAGCAGCGTAGGTAGCACCGGGGAGCTGTTTTTT. This sequence encodes CASSVGSTGELFF.

The V call is TRBV4-1, the J call TRBJ2-3; 11 bases fit TRBD2. Trimming cost V 3 bases and J 2 bases; bases outside gene matches: 4. Germline V gives CDR1 MGHRA, CDR2 YSYEKL. This CDR3 is built from 16 residues. The CDR3 reads CASSHPTSGITDTQYF. DNA of the CDR3: TGCGCCAGCAGCCACCCGACTAGCGGGATCACAGATACGCAGTATTTT.

The gene calls are TRBV19 and TRBJ1-1; D not resolved. Germline CDR1 reads LNHDA; CDR2 reads SQIVND (reference sequence). This CDR3 comprises 13 residues. V gave up 3 bases and J gave up 1 base, with 6 bases separating them. CDR3 protein: CASSIQRNTEAFF. The CDR3 region has the DNA TGTGCCAGTAGTATTCAGCGGAACACTGAAGCTTTCTTT. Using reference TRBV19 and TRBJ1-1 for the parts outside the CDR3, the full variable domain is DGGITQSPKYLFRKEGQNVTLSCEQNLNHDAMYWYRQDPGQGLRLIYYSQIVNDFQKGDIAEGYSVSREKKESFPLTVTSAQKNPTAFYLCASSIQRNTEAFFGQGTRLTVV.